The 9 T cell receptor beta chains in this list originate from one sample, sequenced in a study of T cell clonality in common variable immunodeficiency. Assay: immunoSEQ multiplex PCR; the TCRdb copy retains only in-frame clones and omits some. There are about 52,000 clones in the sample, none observed a single time. The specimen sequenced was peripheral blood mononuclear cells. The source of these receptors is a person aged 18-70 years in good health.

This clone was seen at least ten times. The CDR3 goes on 3 residues after the read ends, and that part is filled in from the germline J gene. The chain employs TRBV19 and TRBJ2-7; 10 bases are a match to TRBD1. Germline CDR1 is LNHDA and CDR2 is SQIVND (reference sequence). Trimming took 7 bases from V and 6 from J; bases not matched to a gene: 12. This CDR3 contains 15 residues. The covered CDR3 bases are TGTGCCAGTAAAGGAATAGGGACAGGGGTAGGCGAG. Translating gives CASKGIGTGVGE. The entire CDR3 protein reads CASKGIGTGVGEQYF.

There are a few counts of this clone. The read terminates 3 residues ahead of where the CDR3 ends, so the germline J gene completes it. The chain combines TRBV7-2 with TRBJ2-5; TRBD2 is a possible D gene (6 bases). The CDR3 extends over 15 amino acids. Trimming took 1 base from V and 3 from J, leaving 12 bases between them. From germline, CDR1 is SGHTA and CDR2 FQGNSA. The covered CDR3 bases are TGTGCCAGCAGCTTAGTGTCGGGGGTAGAAGAGACC. Amino acid sequence: CASSLVSGVEET. The CDR3 in full is CASSLVSGVEETQYF.

This clone was observed at least ten times. The CDR3 end is not reached by the read, which stops 3 residues before it; the germline J gene fills it in. The chain carries TRBV5-6 and TRBJ2-5, with D hard to call. V was shortened by 0 bases and J by 2 bases, with 11 bases between the two germline ends. Germline V gives CDR1 SGHDT, CDR2 YYEEEE. The CDR3 is 15 amino acids. The CDR3 DNA, read in part, is TGTGCCAGCAGCTTGGTGTTGTCAGATCAAGAGACC. Its protein is CASSLVLSDQET. The CDR3 in full is CASSLVLSDQETQYF.

In this sample, this clone turned up many times. The read ends 3 residues early relative to the CDR3; the germline J gene fills the gap. The rearrangement links TRBV20-1 to TRBJ1-2, with 10 positions matching TRBD1. CDR1 and CDR2 from the germline V gene are DFQATT and SNEGSKA (reference sequence). This CDR3 contains 13 residues. V lost 6 bases and J lost 3; bases outside the gene matches: 4. The CDR3 bases that were read are TGCAGTGCAGGTGGGACAGGGGACTATGGC. As protein: CSAGGTGDYG. The full CDR3 reads CSAGGTGDYGYTF.

Ten or more counts support this clone. The read is 3 residues too short to cover the CDR3 end, so that end is filled in from the germline J gene. V usage is TRBV12-3 or TRBV12-4 and J usage is TRBJ2-6; D gene uncertain. This CDR3 is built from 15 residues. V was shortened by 3 bases and J by 1 base, with 7 bases between the two germline ends. The CDR3 region is CASSLYLSGANVLTF. The covered CDR3 bases are TGTGCCAGCAGTTTGTACTTATCTGGGGCCAACGTC.

This clone was seen ten or more times. With the read ending 3 residues before the CDR3 end, the germline J gene is used to fill in that end. The chain combines TRBV11-3 with TRBJ2-1; the match to TRBD2 covers 8 bases. Germline lookup yields CDR1 SGHNT and CDR2 YENEEA. This CDR3 has 15 amino acids. After removal of 2 bases from V and 5 bases from J, the junction contained 5 bases not matched to a gene. CDR3 sequence reads: CASSLNLAGHNEQFF. CDR3 bases read: TGTGCCAGCAGCTTAAACCTAGCGGGTCACAATGAG.

Concerning this clone: The CDR3 extends 3 residues past the end of the read, so its final part is completed from the germline J gene. J is TRBJ1-1 and V is TRBV7-6; 10 bases are a match to TRBD1. Germline CDR1 SGHVS, CDR2 FNYEAQ. The CDR3 loop spans 16 amino acids. V dropped 3 bases and J dropped 2; count of bases not matched to a gene: 6. CDR3 amino acids: CASSLTGGTGNTEAFF. CDR3 bases read: TGTGCCAGCAGCTTGACAGGGGGCACGGGAAACACTGAA.

This clone was seen many times. From the germline J gene comes the end of the CDR3, since the read stops 3 residues before it. The rearrangement joins TRBV19 to TRBJ1-2; TRBD1 matches 9 bases. The CDR3 spans 15 residues. Germline V lookup: CDR1 LNHDA, CDR2 SQIVND (reference sequence). The V and J ends lost 6 bases and 2 bases, in that order; junction bases with no gene match: 7. CDR3 DNA (partial): TGTGCCAGTAGGGTCTGGACAGGGGAAAACTATGGC. Residues: CASRVWTGENYG. The full CDR3 sequence reads CASRVWTGENYGYTF.

This clone was observed at least ten times. Read coverage stops 3 residues before the CDR3 terminus; the germline J gene supplies the remainder. The chain carries TRBV7-9 and TRBJ1-2, with 9 bases matching TRBD1. V gave up 4 bases and J gave up 6 bases; unmatched junction bases: 6. This CDR3 contains 14 residues. Germline values: CDR1 SEHNR, CDR2 FQNEAQ (reference sequence). The CDR3 region is CASSSSTGGNGYTF. The CDR3 DNA, read in part, is TGTGCCAGCAGCTCATCGACAGGGGGGAATGGC.